One and the same sample provided the 18 T cell receptor beta chains below, sequenced in a study of blood T cells in healthy people across ages. Combining a sample-barcoded 5' primer with a J-beta primer mix, a second PCR ran for about 7 to 11 cycles. TCRdb fed the 5' RACE reads into MiXCR, producing one record per CDR3 protein. The data hold 1.8 million or so distinct CDR3 sequences, with about 39% observed a single time. What was sequenced was blood. These receptors originate from a human donor in good health.

The V gene is TRBV10-3, the J gene TRBJ2-5; a weak D match, TRBD2 (6 bases). The CDR3 spans 14 residues. CDR1 and CDR2 from the germline V gene are ENHRY and SYGVKD. V was shortened by 0 bases and J by 5 bases, with 10 bases between the two germline ends. CDR3 DNA: TGTGCCATCAGTGAGTCCCGGGGGATGGAGACCCAGTACTTC. Protein product: CAISESRGMETQYF.

The chain is built from TRBV28 and TRBJ2-7; TRBD2 is a possible D gene (5 bases). Germline CDR1 is MDHEN and CDR2 is SYDVKM. CDR3 length: 14 residues. The ends were cut back, 3 bases at V and 3 bases at J, with 12 bases in the middle. CDR3 amino acids: CASSFKGGYYEQYF. In nucleotides, the CDR3 is TGTGCCAGCAGTTTCAAAGGCGGGTACTACGAGCAGTACTTC.

The chain combines TRBV29-1 with TRBJ1-2; 7 bases line up with TRBD1. The CDR3 has 19 residues. Germline CDR1 is SQVTM and CDR2 is ANQGSEA. The V gene end was trimmed by 1 base and the J gene end by 2 bases; junction bases not matched to a gene: 19. The CDR3 sequence: CSVEGSAPTGKAINYGYTF. As DNA, the CDR3 is TGCAGCGTTGAAGGATCAGCTCCGACAGGGAAGGCGATAAACTATGGCTACACCTTC. Using reference TRBV29-1 and TRBJ1-2 for the parts outside the CDR3, the full variable domain is SAVISQKPSRDICQRGTSLTIQCQVDSQVTMMFWYRQQPGQSLTLIATANQGSEATYESGFVIDKFPISRPNLTFSTLTVSNMSPEDSSIYLCSVEGSAPTGKAINYGYTFGSGTRLTVV.

V usage is TRBV20-1 and J usage is TRBJ2-5; tentatively, D is TRBD1 (6 bases). The CDR3 runs 12 residues. The germline V gene encodes CDR1 DFQATT and CDR2 SNEGSKA (reference sequence). V lost 6 bases and J lost 2, with 10 bases in between. The CDR3 reads CSAGQSQETQYF. DNA for the CDR3: TGCAGTGCCGGACAGTCACAAGAGACCCAGTACTTC.

The rearrangement links TRBV6-6 to TRBJ1-3; TRBD1 is a possible D gene (5 bases). The V end was cut by 8 bases, the J end by 0 bases, with 11 bases between. CDR1 is MNHNY and CDR2 is SVGAGI in the germline V gene (reference sequence). CDR3 length: 14 amino acids. The CDR3 nucleotides are TGTGCCAGCGCCGGGACGCACTCTGGAAACACCATATATTTT. The encoded protein is CASAGTHSGNTIYF.

This clonotype showed up just a few times. The chain joins TRBV5-1 to TRBJ2-3; 8 bases are a match to TRBD2. With 5 bases clipped from V and 2 bases from J, the junction kept 10 bases outside the gene matches. The CDR3 sequence is 16 residues long. The germline CDR1 and CDR2 sequences are SGHRS and YFSETQ. The CDR3 reads CASSPQIAGYTDTQYF. As DNA, the CDR3 is TGCGCCAGCAGTCCCCAAATAGCGGGATACACAGATACGCAGTATTTT.

This clonotype was counted between two and nine times. The J gene is TRBJ2-1, the V gene TRBV29-1; D is unclear. Germline assignment: CDR1 SQVTM and CDR2 ANQGSEA. Trimming shortened V by 1 base and J by 9 bases, and 4 bases separated the two germline ends. There are 10 residues in the CDR3. Written as DNA, the CDR3 is TGCAGCGTTGAAGGGGGTGAGCAGTTCTTC. Its translation is CSVEGGEQFF.

V usage is TRBV11-1 and J usage is TRBJ1-2; D call uncertain. The CDR3 is made up of 13 amino acids. From germline, CDR1 is SGHAT and CDR2 FQDESV (reference sequence). The V gene lost 5 bases and the J gene lost 8 bases, with 15 bases spanning the gap. CDR3 bases: TGTGCCAGCAGCGAGGACGGGCCTAGAGGCTACACCTTC. Amino acids: CASSEDGPRGYTF.

The chain uses TRBV27 and TRBJ2-7, with a weak D call TRBD1 (6 bases). Trimming left V 3 bases short and J 3 bases short, with 15 bases between. The length of the CDR3 is 15 residues. Looked up from germline, CDR1 is MNHEY and CDR2 is SMNVEV (reference sequence). CDR3 DNA sequence: TGTGCCAGCAGTTTGTCGTGGACAGACAGCTACGAGCAGTACTTC. This encodes CASSLSWTDSYEQYF.

The rearrangement joins TRBV10-3 to TRBJ2-5; a weak D match, TRBD1 (6 bases). Germline V CDR1 and CDR2: ENHRY, SYGVKD. This CDR3 region has 15 residues. The ends were cut back, 2 bases at V and 5 bases at J, with 15 bases in the middle. DNA for the CDR3: TGTGCCATCAGTGAGCCTTCGACAGGAGCGGAGACCCAGTACTTC. Residues: CAISEPSTGAETQYF.

This clonotype turned up a few times. This chain links TRBV24-1 with TRBJ2-3; a weak D match, TRBD2 (6 bases). This CDR3 has 15 amino acids. V lost 4 bases to trimming and J lost 5 bases, with 15 bases between them. Germline CDR1 is KGHDR and CDR2 is SFDVKD. The chain's CDR3 is CATSDPSRGKDTQYF. The CDR3 coding sequence is TGTGCCACCAGTGACCCTTCTCGGGGGAAAGATACGCAGTATTTT.

In DNA, the CDR3 is TGTGCCAGCAGCGTAGGAGGGGGGGCCACCTACGAGCAGTACTTC. This codes for CASSVGGGATYEQYF. This chain joins TRBV9 and TRBJ2-7; D is perhaps TRBD2 (7 bases). Germline values: CDR1 SGDLS, CDR2 YYNGEE. Trimming took 0 bases from V and 2 from J, leaving 12 bases between them. The CDR3 is made up of 15 amino acids.

Of note for this clonotype: Given a much more abundant clone one base away, this may be a read error. The CDR3 DNA sequence: TGTGCCAGCAGTACCGACAGCTCTGGGGCCAACGTCCTGACTTTC. This codes for CASSTDSSGANVLTF. J is TRBJ2-6 and V is TRBV7-2; possible D gene TRBD1, 5 bases. V was cut by 6 bases and J by 0 bases, with 9 bases left in between. Germline V gene data show CDR1 as SGHTA and CDR2 as FQGNSA. The CDR3 covers 15 residues.

This clonotype was counted a few times. This rearrangement joins TRBV10-3 to TRBJ2-3; D gene unclear. V was cut by 3 bases and J by 0 bases, with 13 bases left in between. The CDR3 spans 16 residues. The germline gives CDR1 ENHRY, CDR2 SYGVKD. CDR3 coding DNA: TGTGCCATCAGTGATTCGGCAGCCCCTAGCACAGATACGCAGTATTTT. It yields the protein CAISDSAAPSTDTQYF.

The chain joins TRBV7-9 to TRBJ2-5, with unresolved D. With the DNA end fitting TRBJ2-7 better, the J assignment may be wrong. This CDR3 spans 13 amino acids. The germline gives CDR1 SEHNR, CDR2 FQNEAQ (reference sequence). CDR3 nucleotide sequence: TGTGCCAGCACAGCAGGAGAGATCTACGAGCAGTACTTC. Translation gives CASTAGEIYEQYF.

The chain links TRBV7-9 to TRBJ2-3, with a possible D match to TRBD2 (6 bases). Germline V gene lookup returns CDR1 SEHNR and CDR2 FQNEAQ (reference sequence). V dropped 4 bases and J dropped 2 bases, with 10 bases sitting between them. The length of the CDR3 is 14 residues. CDR3 DNA sequence: TGTGCCAGCAGCTCGAGGACTATCACAGATACGCAGTATTTT. Protein product: CASSSRTITDTQYF.

The chain recombines TRBV27 with TRBJ1-2; D is possibly TRBD1 (5 bases). This CDR3 is built from 12 residues. CDR1 MNHEY and CDR2 SMNVEV come from the germline V gene (reference sequence). Between the trimmed V and J ends, which lost 10 bases and 5 bases, there was a span of 14 bases. The CDR3 nucleotides are TGTGCCACAGCAGGGTCTGGGTATGGCTACACCTTC. Amino acids: CATAGSGYGYTF.

This clonotype was picked up a small number of times. This sequence joins TRBV11-2 and TRBJ2-3, with TRBD2 identical over 7 bases. CDR1 and CDR2 (germline): SGHAT, FQNNGV. The CDR3 extends over 18 amino acids. The V segment lost 5 bases and the J segment 2 bases; nucleotides outside the gene matches: 16. CDR3 loop: CASSERGVKVIFTDTQYF. CDR3 DNA: TGTGCCAGCAGCGAGCGGGGTGTTAAGGTCATCTTCACAGATACGCAGTATTTT. The whole variable domain, filled in from reference TRBV11-2 and TRBJ2-3, reads EAGVAQSPRYKIIEKRQSVAFWCNPISGHATLYWYQQILGQGPKLLIQFQNNGVVDDSQLPKDRFSAERLKGVDSTLKIQPAKLEDSAVYLCASSERGVKVIFTDTQYFGPGTRLTVL.